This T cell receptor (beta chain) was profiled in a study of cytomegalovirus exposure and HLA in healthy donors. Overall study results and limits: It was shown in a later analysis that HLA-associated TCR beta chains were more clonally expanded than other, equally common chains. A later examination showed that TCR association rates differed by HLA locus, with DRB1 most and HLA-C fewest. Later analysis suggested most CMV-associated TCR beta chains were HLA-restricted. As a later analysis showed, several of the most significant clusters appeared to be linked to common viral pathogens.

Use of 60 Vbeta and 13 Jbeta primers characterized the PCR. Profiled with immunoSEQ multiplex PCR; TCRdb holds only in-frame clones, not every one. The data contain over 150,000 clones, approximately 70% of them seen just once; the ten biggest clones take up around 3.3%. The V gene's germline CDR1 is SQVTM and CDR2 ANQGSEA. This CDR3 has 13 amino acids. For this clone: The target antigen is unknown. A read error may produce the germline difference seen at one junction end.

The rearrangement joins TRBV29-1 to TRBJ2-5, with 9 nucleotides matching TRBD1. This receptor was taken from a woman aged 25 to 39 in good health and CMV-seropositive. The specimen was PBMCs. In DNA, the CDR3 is TGCAGCGCTTCGGGACAGGGAGGAGAGGCCCAGTACTTC. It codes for CSASGQGGEAQYF.